Only one count was recorded for the clone carrying this T cell receptor (beta chain). Its target is not known. This record comes from a study of cytomegalovirus exposure and HLA in healthy donors. Across the study: The 600 to 800 first-cohort repertoires shared a platform with the approximately 110 validation repertoires, as reported in a later analysis. Broader study findings: Among TCR sequences, most were rare, though some public TCRs appeared in many donors. First-cohort TCR clusters were later found to tend to co-occur in the 120 or so validation repertoires. Researchers catalogued 160 or so TCR beta chains as cytomegalovirus-associated.

TCRdb's table, derived via immunoSEQ multiplex PCR, lists solely in-frame clones and lacks some. Of 150,000 to 200,000 clones detected, more than 70% appear once; the ten largest clones hold 2.5% to 3.5%. The germline CDR1 and CDR2 sequences are SGHAT and FQNNGV. CDR3 size: 15 residues. After removal of 1 base from V and 7 bases from J, the junction contained 4 bases not matched to a gene. The sequenced sample was PBMCs. V usage is TRBV11-2 and J usage is TRBJ2-2; TRBD2 matches 9 bases. This receptor was identified in a man between 18 and 29 years old in good health and CMV-seronegative. This CDR3 reads CASSLGSGGLGELFF. CDR3 nucleotides: TGTGCCAGCAGCTTAGGTAGCGGGGGCCTCGGGGAGCTGTTTTTT.